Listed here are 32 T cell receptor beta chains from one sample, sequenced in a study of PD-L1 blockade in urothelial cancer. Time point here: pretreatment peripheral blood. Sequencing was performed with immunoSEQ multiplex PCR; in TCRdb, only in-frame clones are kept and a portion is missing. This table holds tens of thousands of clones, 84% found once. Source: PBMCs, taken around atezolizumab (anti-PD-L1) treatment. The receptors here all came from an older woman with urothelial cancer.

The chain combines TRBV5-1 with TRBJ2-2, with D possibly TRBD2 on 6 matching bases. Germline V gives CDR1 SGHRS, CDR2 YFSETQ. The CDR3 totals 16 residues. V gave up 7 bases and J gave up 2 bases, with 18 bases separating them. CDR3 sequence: CASQSSPAGNTGELFF. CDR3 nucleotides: TGCGCCAGCCAATCCTCACCAGCGGGTAACACCGGGGAGCTGTTTTTT.

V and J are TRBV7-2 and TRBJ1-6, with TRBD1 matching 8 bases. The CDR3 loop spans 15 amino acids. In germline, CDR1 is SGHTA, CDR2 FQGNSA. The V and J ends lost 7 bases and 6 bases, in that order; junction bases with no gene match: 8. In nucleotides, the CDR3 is TGTGCCAGCATCCCGGACAGGGCTGGTAATTCACCCCTCCACTTT. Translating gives CASIPDRAGNSPLHF.

The CDR3 region has the DNA TGTGCCAGCAGCATCGGACAGGGGGAAGACGAGCAGTACTTC. The encoded protein is CASSIGQGEDEQYF. The rearrangement joins TRBV5-5 to TRBJ2-7, with 10 bases identical to TRBD1. The CDR3 length is 14 residues. The germline CDR1 and CDR2 sequences are SGHKS and YYEKEE (reference sequence). The J segment lost 5 bases and the V segment lost 4 bases, leaving 6 bases of the junction unmatched.

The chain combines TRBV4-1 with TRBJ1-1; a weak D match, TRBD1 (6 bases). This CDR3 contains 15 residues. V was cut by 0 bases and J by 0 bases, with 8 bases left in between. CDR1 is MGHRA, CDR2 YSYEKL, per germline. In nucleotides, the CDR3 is TGCGCCAGCAGCCAAGACGGGACATTGAACACTGAAGCTTTCTTT. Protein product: CASSQDGTLNTEAFF.

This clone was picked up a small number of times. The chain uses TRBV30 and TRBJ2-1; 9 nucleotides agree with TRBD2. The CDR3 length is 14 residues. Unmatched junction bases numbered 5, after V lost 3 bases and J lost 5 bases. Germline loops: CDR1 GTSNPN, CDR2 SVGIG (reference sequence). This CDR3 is CAWRLAGTNNEQFF. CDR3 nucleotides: TGTGCCTGGAGGCTAGCGGGGACTAACAATGAGCAGTTCTTC.

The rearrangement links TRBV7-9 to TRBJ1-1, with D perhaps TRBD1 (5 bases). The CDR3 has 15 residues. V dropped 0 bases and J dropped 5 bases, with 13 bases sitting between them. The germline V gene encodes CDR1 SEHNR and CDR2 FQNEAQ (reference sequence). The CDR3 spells CASSLAGGEGTEAFF. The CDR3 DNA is TGTGCCAGCAGCTTAGCTGGGGGGGAGGGTACTGAAGCTTTCTTT.

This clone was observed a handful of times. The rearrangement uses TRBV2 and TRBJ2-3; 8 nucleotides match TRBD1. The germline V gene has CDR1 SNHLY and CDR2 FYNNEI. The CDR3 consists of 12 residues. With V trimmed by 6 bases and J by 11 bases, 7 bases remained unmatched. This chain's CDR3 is CASRRMGQEQYF. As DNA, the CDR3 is TGTGCCAGCAGGCGGATGGGACAGGAGCAGTATTTT.

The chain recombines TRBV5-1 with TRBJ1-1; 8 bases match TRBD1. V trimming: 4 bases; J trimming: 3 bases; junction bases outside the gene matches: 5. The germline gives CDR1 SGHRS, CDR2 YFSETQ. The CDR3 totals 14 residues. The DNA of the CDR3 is TGCGCCAGCAGCCAACAGGGGGGGGACACTGAAGCTTTCTTT. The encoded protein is CASSQQGGDTEAFF.

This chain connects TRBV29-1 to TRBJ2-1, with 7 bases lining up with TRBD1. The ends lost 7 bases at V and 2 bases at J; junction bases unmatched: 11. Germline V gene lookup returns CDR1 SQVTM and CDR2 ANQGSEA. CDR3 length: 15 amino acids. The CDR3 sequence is CSGESGQGAYNEQFF. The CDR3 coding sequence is TGCAGCGGGGAGTCGGGGCAGGGGGCCTACAATGAGCAGTTCTTC.

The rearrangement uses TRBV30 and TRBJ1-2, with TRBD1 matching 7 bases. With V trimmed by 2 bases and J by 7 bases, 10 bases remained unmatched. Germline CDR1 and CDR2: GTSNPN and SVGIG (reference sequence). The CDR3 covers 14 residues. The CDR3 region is CAWSSLDREAGYTF. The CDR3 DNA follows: TGTGCCTGGAGTTCCCTTGACAGGGAGGCTGGCTACACCTTC.

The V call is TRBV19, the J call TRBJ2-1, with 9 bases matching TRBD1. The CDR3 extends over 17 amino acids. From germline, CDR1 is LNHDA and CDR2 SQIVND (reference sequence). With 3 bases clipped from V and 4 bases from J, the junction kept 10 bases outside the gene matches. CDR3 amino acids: CASSISAGTGFYNEQFF. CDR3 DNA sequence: TGTGCCAGTAGTATCTCCGCGGGGACAGGGTTTTACAATGAGCAGTTCTTC. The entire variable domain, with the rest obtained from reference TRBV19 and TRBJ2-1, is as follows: DGGITQSPKYLFRKEGQNVTLSCEQNLNHDAMYWYRQDPGQGLRLIYYSQIVNDFQKGDIAEGYSVSREKKESFPLTVTSAQKNPTAFYLCASSISAGTGFYNEQFFGPGTRLTVL.

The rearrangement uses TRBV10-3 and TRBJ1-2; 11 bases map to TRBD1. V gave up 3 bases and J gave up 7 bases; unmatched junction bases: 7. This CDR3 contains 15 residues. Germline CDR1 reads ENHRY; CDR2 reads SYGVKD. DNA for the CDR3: TGTGCCATCAGTGATGGAGGACAGGGGGCGCGTGGCTACACCTTC. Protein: CAISDGGQGARGYTF.

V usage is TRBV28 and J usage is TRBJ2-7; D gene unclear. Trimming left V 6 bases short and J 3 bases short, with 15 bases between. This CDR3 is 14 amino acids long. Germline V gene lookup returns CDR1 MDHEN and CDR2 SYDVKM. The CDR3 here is CASSRSLQSYEQYF. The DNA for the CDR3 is TGTGCCAGCAGCCGAAGCCTTCAAAGCTACGAGCAGTACTTC.

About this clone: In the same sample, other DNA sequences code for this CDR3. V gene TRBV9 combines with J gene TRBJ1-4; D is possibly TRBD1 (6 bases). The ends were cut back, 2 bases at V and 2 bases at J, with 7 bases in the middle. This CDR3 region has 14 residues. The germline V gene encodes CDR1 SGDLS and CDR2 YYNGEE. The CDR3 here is CASSVQGTNEKLFF. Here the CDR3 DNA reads TGTGCCAGCAGCGTTCAGGGGACTAATGAAAAACTGTTTTTT.

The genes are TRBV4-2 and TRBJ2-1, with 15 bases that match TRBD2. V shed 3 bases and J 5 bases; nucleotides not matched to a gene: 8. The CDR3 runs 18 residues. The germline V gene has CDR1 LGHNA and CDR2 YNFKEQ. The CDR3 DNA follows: TGTGCCAGCAGCCACGGACTAGCGGGGGGGACTGATCACAATGAGCAGTTCTTC. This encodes CASSHGLAGGTDHNEQFF.

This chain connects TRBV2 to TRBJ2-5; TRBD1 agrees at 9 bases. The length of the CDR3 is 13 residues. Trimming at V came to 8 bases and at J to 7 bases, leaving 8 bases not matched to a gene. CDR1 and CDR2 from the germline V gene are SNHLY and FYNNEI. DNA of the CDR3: TGTGCCAGCTCGCCGGGACAGGGTCGGACCCAGTACTTC. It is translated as CASSPGQGRTQYF.

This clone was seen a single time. This CDR3 is CASSYRQGGEKLFF. The CDR3 region has the DNA TGTGCCAGCAGTTATAGACAGGGAGGAGAAAAACTGTTTTTT. The chain combines TRBV6-6 with TRBJ1-4; 7 bases are shared with TRBD1. The J segment lost 8 bases and the V segment lost 3 bases, leaving 6 bases of the junction unmatched. The CDR3 runs to 14 residues. The V gene's germline CDR1 is MNHNY and CDR2 SVGAGI (reference sequence).

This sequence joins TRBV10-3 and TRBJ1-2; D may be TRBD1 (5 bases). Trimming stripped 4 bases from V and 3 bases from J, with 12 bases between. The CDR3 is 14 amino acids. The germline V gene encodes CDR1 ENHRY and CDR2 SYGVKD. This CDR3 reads CAISVQGGDYGYTF. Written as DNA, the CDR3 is TGTGCCATCAGTGTTCAGGGAGGGGACTATGGCTACACCTTC.

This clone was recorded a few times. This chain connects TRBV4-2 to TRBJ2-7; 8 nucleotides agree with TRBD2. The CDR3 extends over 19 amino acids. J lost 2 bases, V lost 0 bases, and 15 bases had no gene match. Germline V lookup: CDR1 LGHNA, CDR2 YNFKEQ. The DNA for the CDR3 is TGTGCCAGCAGCCAAGATTCGCTAGCGAGCGGGGGAACGACCTACGAGCAGTACTTC. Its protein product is CASSQDSLASGGTTYEQYF.

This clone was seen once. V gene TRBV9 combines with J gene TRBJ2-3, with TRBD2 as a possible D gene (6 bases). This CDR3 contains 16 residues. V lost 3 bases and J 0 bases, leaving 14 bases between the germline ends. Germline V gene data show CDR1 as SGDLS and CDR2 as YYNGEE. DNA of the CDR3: TGTGCCAGCAGCGGCACGGGACTTTTTAGCACAGATACGCAGTATTTT. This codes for CASSGTGLFSTDTQYF. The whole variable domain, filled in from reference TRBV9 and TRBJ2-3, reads DSGVTQTPKHLITATGQRVTLRCSPRSGDLSVYWYQQSLDQGLQFLIQYYNGEERAKGNILERFSAQQFPDLHSELNLSSLELGDSALYFCASSGTGLFSTDTQYFGPGTRLTVL.

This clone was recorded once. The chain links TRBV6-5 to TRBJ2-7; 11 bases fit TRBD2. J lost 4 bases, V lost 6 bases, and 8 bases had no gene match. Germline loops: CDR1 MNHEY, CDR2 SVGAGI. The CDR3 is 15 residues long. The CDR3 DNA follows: TGTGCCAGCAGCCCCCCTAGCGGGAGGAGTTACGAGCAGTACTTC. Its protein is CASSPPSGRSYEQYF.

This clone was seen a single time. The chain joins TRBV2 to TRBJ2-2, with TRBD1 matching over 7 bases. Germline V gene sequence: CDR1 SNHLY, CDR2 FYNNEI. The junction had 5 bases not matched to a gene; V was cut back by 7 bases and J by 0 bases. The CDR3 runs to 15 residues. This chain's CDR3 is CASKLGQANTGELFF. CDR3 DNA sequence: TGTGCCAGCAAACTAGGACAGGCGAACACCGGGGAGCTGTTTTTT.

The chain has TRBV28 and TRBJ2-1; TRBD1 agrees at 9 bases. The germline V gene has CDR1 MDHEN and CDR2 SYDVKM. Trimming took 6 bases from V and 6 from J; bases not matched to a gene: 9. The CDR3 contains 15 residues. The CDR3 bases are TGTGCCAGCAGGACCGGGACAGGGCCTTTCAATGAGCAGTTCTTC. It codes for CASRTGTGPFNEQFF.

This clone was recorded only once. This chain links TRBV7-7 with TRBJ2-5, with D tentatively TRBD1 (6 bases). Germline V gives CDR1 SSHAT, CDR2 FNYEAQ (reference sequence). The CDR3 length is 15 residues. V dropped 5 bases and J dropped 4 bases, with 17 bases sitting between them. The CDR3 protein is CASSPTTGLGETQYF. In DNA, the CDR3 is TGTGCCAGCAGCCCGACCACAGGGTTGGGAGAGACCCAGTACTTC.

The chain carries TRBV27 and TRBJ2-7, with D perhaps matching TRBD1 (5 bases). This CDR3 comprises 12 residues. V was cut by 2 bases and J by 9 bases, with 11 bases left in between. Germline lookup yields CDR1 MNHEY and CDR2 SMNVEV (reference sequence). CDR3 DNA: TGTGCCAGCAGTTTAAGGCAGGGTCGGCAGTACTTC. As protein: CASSLRQGRQYF.

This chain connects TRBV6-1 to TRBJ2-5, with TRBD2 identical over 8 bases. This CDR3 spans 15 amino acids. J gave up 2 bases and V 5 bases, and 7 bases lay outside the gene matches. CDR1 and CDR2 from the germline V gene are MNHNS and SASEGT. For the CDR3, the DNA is TGTGCCAGCAGTTTGGAGCGGGGGAGACAAGAGACCCAGTACTTC. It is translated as CASSLERGRQETQYF.

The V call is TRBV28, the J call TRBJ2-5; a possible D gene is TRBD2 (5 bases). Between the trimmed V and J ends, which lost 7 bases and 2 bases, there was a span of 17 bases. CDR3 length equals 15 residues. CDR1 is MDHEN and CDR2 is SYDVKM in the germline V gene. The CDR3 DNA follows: TGTGCCAGCACCACGGGAACAGATACACAAGAGACCCAGTACTTC. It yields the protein CASTTGTDTQETQYF.

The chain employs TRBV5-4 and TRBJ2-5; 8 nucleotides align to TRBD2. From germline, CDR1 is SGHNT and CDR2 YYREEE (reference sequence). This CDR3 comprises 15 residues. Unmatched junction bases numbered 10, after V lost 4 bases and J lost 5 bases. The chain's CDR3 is CASSRASGSGETQYF. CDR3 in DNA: TGTGCCAGCAGCCGAGCGAGCGGGAGTGGGGAGACCCAGTACTTC.

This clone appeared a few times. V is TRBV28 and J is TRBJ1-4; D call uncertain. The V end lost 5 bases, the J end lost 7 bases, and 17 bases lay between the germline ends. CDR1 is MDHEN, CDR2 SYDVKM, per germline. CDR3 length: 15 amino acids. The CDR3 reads CASSPTAGNREKLFF. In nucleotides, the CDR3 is TGTGCCAGCAGTCCCACGGCCGGGAATCGTGAAAAACTGTTTTTT.

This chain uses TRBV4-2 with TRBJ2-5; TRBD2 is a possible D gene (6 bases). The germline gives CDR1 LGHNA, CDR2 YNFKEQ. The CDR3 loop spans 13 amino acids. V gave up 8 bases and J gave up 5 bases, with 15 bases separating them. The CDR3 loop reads CASGPAAGETQYF. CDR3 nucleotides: TGTGCCAGCGGGCCGGCAGCGGGCGAGACCCAGTACTTC.

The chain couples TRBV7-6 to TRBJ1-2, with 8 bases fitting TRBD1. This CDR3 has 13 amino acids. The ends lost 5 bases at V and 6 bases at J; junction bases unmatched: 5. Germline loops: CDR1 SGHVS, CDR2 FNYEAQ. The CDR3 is CASSMTGVDGYTF. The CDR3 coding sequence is TGTGCCAGCAGCATGACAGGGGTTGATGGCTACACCTTC.

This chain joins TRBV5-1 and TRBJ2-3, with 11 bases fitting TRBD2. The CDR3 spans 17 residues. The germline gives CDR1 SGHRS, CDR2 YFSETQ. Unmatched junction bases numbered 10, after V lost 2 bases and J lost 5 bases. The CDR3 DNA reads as TGCGCCAGCAGCTTTGGTAGCGGGAGGGCCGAGATAGATACGCAGTATTTT. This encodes CASSFGSGRAEIDTQYF. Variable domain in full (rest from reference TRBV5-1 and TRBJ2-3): KAGVTQTPRYLIKTRGQQVTLSCSPISGHRSVSWYQQTPGQGLQFLFEYFSETQRNKGNFPGRFSGRQFSNSRSEMNVSTLELGDSALYLCASSFGSGRAEIDTQYFGPGTRLTVL.